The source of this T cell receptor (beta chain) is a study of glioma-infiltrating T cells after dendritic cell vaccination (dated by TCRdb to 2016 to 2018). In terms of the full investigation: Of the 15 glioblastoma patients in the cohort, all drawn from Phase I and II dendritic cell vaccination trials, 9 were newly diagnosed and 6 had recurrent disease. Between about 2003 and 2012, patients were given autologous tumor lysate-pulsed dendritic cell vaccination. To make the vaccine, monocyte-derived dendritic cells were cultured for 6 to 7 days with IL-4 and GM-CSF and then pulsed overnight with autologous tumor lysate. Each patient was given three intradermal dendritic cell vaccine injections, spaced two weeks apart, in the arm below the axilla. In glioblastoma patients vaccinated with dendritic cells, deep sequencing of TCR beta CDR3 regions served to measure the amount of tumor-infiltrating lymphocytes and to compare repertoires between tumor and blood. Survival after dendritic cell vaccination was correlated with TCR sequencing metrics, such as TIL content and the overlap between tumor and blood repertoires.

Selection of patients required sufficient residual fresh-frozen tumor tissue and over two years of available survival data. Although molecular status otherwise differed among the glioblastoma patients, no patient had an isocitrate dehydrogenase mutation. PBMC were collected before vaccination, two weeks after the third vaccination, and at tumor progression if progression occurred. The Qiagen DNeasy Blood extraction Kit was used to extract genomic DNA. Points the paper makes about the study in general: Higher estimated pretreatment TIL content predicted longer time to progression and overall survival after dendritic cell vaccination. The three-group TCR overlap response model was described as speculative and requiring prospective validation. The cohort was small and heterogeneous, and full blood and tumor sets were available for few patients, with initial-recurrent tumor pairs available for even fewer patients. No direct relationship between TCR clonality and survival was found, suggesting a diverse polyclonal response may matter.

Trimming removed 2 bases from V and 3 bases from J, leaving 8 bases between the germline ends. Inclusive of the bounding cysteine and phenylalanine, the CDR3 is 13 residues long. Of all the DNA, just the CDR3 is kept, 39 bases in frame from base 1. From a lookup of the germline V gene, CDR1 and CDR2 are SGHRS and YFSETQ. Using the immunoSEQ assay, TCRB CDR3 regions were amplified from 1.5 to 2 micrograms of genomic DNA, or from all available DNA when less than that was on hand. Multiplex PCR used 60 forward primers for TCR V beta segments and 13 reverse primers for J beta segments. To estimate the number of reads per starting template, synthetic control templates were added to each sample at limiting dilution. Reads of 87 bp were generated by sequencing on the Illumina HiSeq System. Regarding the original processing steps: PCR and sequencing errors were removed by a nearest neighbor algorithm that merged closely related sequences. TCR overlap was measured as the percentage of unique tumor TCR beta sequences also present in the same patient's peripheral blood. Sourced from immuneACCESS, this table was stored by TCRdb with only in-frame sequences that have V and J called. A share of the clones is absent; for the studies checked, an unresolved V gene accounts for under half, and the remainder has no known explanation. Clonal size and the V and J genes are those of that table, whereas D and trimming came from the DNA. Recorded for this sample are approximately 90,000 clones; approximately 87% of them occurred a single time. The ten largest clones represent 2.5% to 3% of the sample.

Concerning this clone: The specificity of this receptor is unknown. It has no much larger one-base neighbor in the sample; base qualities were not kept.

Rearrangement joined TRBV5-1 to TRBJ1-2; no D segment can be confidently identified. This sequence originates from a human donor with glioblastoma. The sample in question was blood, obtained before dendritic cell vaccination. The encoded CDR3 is CASSFPQDYGYTF. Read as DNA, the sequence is TGCGCCAGCAGCTTTCCCCAGGACTATGGCTACACCTTC.